These 20 T cell receptor beta chains originate from one sample sequenced in a study of OX40 agonist ivuxolimab in advanced cancers. This table comes from immunoSEQ multiplex PCR, and its TCRdb copy is limited to in-frame clones, with some not included. Seen here are fewer than 85,000 clones, approximately 91% observed once, and the top ten hold around 2.3%. The input for sequencing was CD4+ or CD8+ T cells sorted from blood, taken in a trial of the OX40 agonist ivuxolimab. The receptors originated from an adult with an advanced solid tumor such as melanoma, head and neck, liver or kidney cancer.

This chain links TRBV2 with TRBJ1-6; 7 bases are shared with TRBD1. Germline trimming cut 8 bases from V and 5 bases from J; bases unmatched to any gene: 9. CDR1 and CDR2 from the germline V gene are SNHLY and FYNNEI. The CDR3 has 15 amino acids. CDR3 residues: CASVRSGTDNSPLHF. DNA of the CDR3: TGTGCCAGCGTCCGTTCCGGGACAGATAATTCACCCCTCCACTTT.

The V call is TRBV9, the J call TRBJ2-1; 12 bases match TRBD1. CDR1 and CDR2 (germline): SGDLS, YYNGEE. The CDR3 is 18 amino acids. Trimming removed 1 base from V and 7 bases from J; junction bases left unmatched: 12. The CDR3 coding sequence is TGTGCCAGCAGCGTATACCCTACGGGACAGGGGGCGAGGAATGAGCAGTTCTTC. It specifies CASSVYPTGQGARNEQFF.

The chain joins TRBV5-1 to TRBJ2-5; D is uncertain. The CDR3 is made up of 14 amino acids. CDR1 and CDR2 from the germline V gene are SGHRS and YFSETQ. Trimming shortened V by 0 bases and J by 2 bases, and 8 bases separated the two germline ends. CDR3 nucleotide sequence: TGCGCCAGCAGCTTGGGGGCAGGTCAAGAGACCCAGTACTTC. This translates into CASSLGAGQETQYF.

The V gene is TRBV11-2, the J gene TRBJ2-5; TRBD1 aligns across 10 bases. V lost 4 bases, J lost 1 base, and 0 bases stayed unmatched. Germline CDR1 SGHAT, CDR2 FQNNGV. CDR3 length: 14 residues. DNA of the CDR3: TGTGCCAGCAGCTGGACAGGGGGCCAAGAGACCCAGTACTTC. It translates to CASSWTGGQETQYF.

V is TRBV27 and J is TRBJ1-5, with D possibly being TRBD1 (6 bases). Germline CDR1 and CDR2: MNHEY and SMNVEV (reference sequence). The CDR3 contains 15 residues. Trimming left V 2 bases short and J 7 bases short, with 15 bases between. As DNA, the CDR3 is TGTGCCAGCAGTTTAACGTTCCCAGGGGACCAGCCCCAGCATTTT. It translates to CASSLTFPGDQPQHF.

The rearrangement uses TRBV7-9 and TRBJ1-2; D is unclear. The CDR3 runs 16 residues. CDR1 is SEHNR, CDR2 FQNEAQ, per germline (reference sequence). Between the trimmed V and J ends, which lost 5 bases and 0 bases, there was a span of 16 bases. The CDR3 sequence: CASSRSGETTNYGYTF. CDR3 nucleotide sequence: TGTGCCAGCAGCCGTTCTGGCGAGACCACTAACTATGGCTACACCTTC.

The chain couples TRBV6-6 to TRBJ1-3, with D perhaps matching TRBD1 (6 bases). Trimming pared 7 bases from V and 2 bases from J, leaving 15 bases between. CDR3 size: 15 residues. Germline values: CDR1 MNHNY, CDR2 SVGAGI (reference sequence). This CDR3 is CASTPPGGPGNTIYF. The CDR3 DNA is TGTGCCAGCACTCCGCCGGGGGGGCCTGGAAACACCATATATTTT.

The J gene is TRBJ1-2, the V gene TRBV30; D is unresolved. The CDR3 sequence is 13 residues long. Germline-derived CDR1 and CDR2 are GTSNPN and SVGIG (reference sequence). The CDR3 bases are TGTGCGACGCCCCGGGGTCTCGGCTATGGCTACACCTTC. Translated, it gives CATPRGLGYGYTF. Full variable domain (remainder filled in from reference TRBV30 and TRBJ1-2): SQTIHQWPATLVQPVGSPLSLECTVEGTSNPNLYWYRQAAGRGLQLLFYSVGIGQISSEVPQNLSASRPQDRQFILSSKKLLLSDSGFYLCATPRGLGYGYTFGSGTRLTVV.

V usage is TRBV18 and J usage is TRBJ1-5; no clear D gene. The CDR3 is 12 amino acids. CDR1 and CDR2 (germline): KGHSH, LQKENI. Deletions cut 4 bases from V and 7 bases from J, with 8 bases between. CDR3 loop: CASSRRVQPQHF. The DNA for the CDR3 is TGTGCCAGCTCACGGAGGGTCCAGCCCCAGCATTTT.

The rearrangement links TRBV9 to TRBJ2-3; D may match TRBD1 or TRBD2 (5 bases each). The CDR3 loop spans 18 amino acids. V lost 1 base to trimming and J lost 2 bases, with 20 bases between them. In germline, CDR1 is SGDLS, CDR2 YYNGEE. The CDR3 nucleotides read TGTGCCAGCAGCGTAAACCCCGGGGACCAAACTTACACAGATACGCAGTATTTT. The encoded protein is CASSVNPGDQTYTDTQYF.

The chain recombines TRBV21-1 with TRBJ1-5; the table gives TRBD1 as D, unverified against the DNA. TRBV21-1 is deemed a pseudogene. The CDR3 totals 14 residues. The CDR3 sequence: CASSSDRYNQPQHF. As DNA, the CDR3 is TGTGCCAGCAGCTCCGACAGATACAATCAGCCCCAGCATTTT.

V usage is TRBV5-1 and J usage is TRBJ2-3, with D possibly TRBD2 on 6 matching bases. The germline V gene encodes CDR1 SGHRS and CDR2 YFSETQ. Trimming took 6 bases from V and 5 from J, leaving 13 bases between them. The CDR3 extends over 13 amino acids. The CDR3 region is CASMTPGGDTQYF. CDR3 coding DNA: TGCGCCAGCATGACACCCGGGGGAGATACGCAGTATTTT.

V usage is TRBV18 and J usage is TRBJ2-1; D is possibly TRBD1 (5 bases). The germline V gene has CDR1 KGHSH and CDR2 LQKENI. V was clipped by 0 bases and J by 9 bases, with 15 bases between them. The CDR3 has 15 residues. Here the CDR3 reads CASSPPGLVRGEQFF. The CDR3 coding sequence is TGTGCCAGCTCACCACCGGGGCTAGTACGAGGTGAGCAGTTCTTC.

The chain links TRBV7-2 to TRBJ1-5, with a weak D call TRBD1 (6 bases). In germline, CDR1 is SGHTA, CDR2 FQGNSA. Trimming removed 5 bases from V and 5 bases from J, with 13 bases in between. The CDR3 is 14 residues long. This chain's CDR3 is CASSPRRGDQPQHF. CDR3 in DNA: TGTGCCAGCAGCCCCCGGAGGGGGGATCAGCCCCAGCATTTT.

This clone was detected a few times. The chain carries TRBV11-3 and TRBJ1-1; D is unclear. This CDR3 is 15 amino acids long. Germline assignment: CDR1 SGHNT and CDR2 YENEEA. Trimming stripped 0 bases from V and 3 bases from J, with 11 bases between. CDR3 bases: TGTGCCAGCAGCTTAGAAACGGCTAGCTACACTGAAGCTTTCTTT. Translated: CASSLETASYTEAFF.

The chain carries TRBV7-2 and TRBJ1-2; D perhaps matches TRBD1 (6 bases). Germline CDR1 is SGHTA and CDR2 is FQGNSA. Trimming took off 5 bases at V and 4 bases at J, with 11 bases between the two ends. This CDR3 is 13 amino acids long. The CDR3 DNA is TGTGCCAGCAGCACCCGGACAGCCTATGGCTACACCTTC. It encodes CASSTRTAYGYTF.

This rearrangement joins TRBV19 to TRBJ1-2, with 7 bases that match TRBD1. CDR1 LNHDA and CDR2 SQIVND come from the germline V gene (reference sequence). The CDR3 loop spans 15 amino acids. Losses at the gene ends were 4 bases for V and 6 bases for J; bases not matched to a gene: 11. Here the CDR3 DNA reads TGTGCCAGTAGTACGCGACAGGGCCTGGGGGATGGCTACACCTTC. Amino acids: CASSTRQGLGDGYTF. Filled out from reference TRBV19 and TRBJ1-2, the complete variable domain reads DGGITQSPKYLFRKEGQNVTLSCEQNLNHDAMYWYRQDPGQGLRLIYYSQIVNDFQKGDIAEGYSVSREKKESFPLTVTSAQKNPTAFYLCASSTRQGLGDGYTFGSGTRLTVV.

The chain links TRBV4-1 to TRBJ2-5; 8 nucleotides match TRBD2. The germline V gene encodes CDR1 MGHRA and CDR2 YSYEKL. The trim removed 1 base at V and 5 bases at J, leaving 9 bases unmatched. The CDR3 sequence is 16 residues long. CDR3 sequence: CASSQGSGGGMETQYF. The CDR3 DNA follows: TGCGCCAGCAGCCAAGGATCGGGAGGGGGGATGGAGACCCAGTACTTC.

V and J are TRBV10-3 and TRBJ1-1; D unresolved. The length of the CDR3 is 13 residues. Germline CDR1 is ENHRY and CDR2 is SYGVKD. V lost 6 bases, J lost 1 base, and 9 bases lay in between. The DNA for the CDR3 is TGTGCCATCAGCGTCAGAGGGAACACTGAAGCTTTCTTT. Translating it yields CAISVRGNTEAFF.

Points on this clone: Additional DNA sequences in this sample encode the identical CDR3. V and J are TRBV7-9 and TRBJ2-7; 8 bases are shared with TRBD1. The V and J ends lost 3 bases and 2 bases, in that order; junction bases with no gene match: 3. This CDR3 spans 14 amino acids. CDR1 and CDR2 from the germline V gene are SEHNR and FQNEAQ (reference sequence). The CDR3 protein is CASSFGTGTYEQYF. In DNA form, the CDR3 reads TGTGCCAGCAGCTTTGGGACAGGAACCTACGAGCAGTACTTC.